The 8 T cell receptor beta chains below were found in one sample sequenced in a study of cytomegalovirus exposure and HLA in healthy donors. In the PCR, 60 Vbeta and 13 Jbeta primers were used. TCRdb's table, derived via immunoSEQ multiplex PCR, lists solely in-frame clones and lacks some. The table lists about 90,000 clones, approximately 60% of them singletons. Specimen: PBMCs. These receptors all come from a woman aged 45-60 years in good health and CMV-seropositive.

The chain recombines TRBV6-5 with TRBJ2-1; 8 bases agree with TRBD1. CDR3 size: 13 residues. The ends lost 5 bases at V and 10 bases at J; junction bases unmatched: 7. Germline V gene lookup returns CDR1 MNHEY and CDR2 SVGAGI. Written as DNA, the CDR3 is TGTGCCAGCAGTAGGGACAGGAGTAACGAGCAGTTCTTC. It codes for CASSRDRSNEQFF.

The rearrangement links TRBV13 to TRBJ1-2; 10 bases agree with TRBD1. V lost 5 bases, J lost 6 bases, and 12 bases stayed unmatched. Per germline, CDR1 PRHDT and CDR2 FYEKMQ (reference sequence). The CDR3 runs to 16 residues. The CDR3 bases are TGTGCCAGCAGCCCGGACAGGGGGTTTGGCATCGATGGCTACACCTTC. Protein sequence: CASSPDRGFGIDGYTF. Looking up the rest from reference TRBV13 and TRBJ1-2 gives the full variable domain: AAGVIQSPRHLIKEKRETATLKCYPIPRHDTVYWYQQGPGQDPQFLISFYEKMQSDKGSIPDRFSAQQFSDYHSELNMSSLELGDSALYFCASSPDRGFGIDGYTFGSGTRLTVV.

The chain couples TRBV6-5 to TRBJ2-7; 7 nucleotides match TRBD2. The CDR3 covers 15 residues. Trimming took 0 bases from V and 3 from J; bases not matched to a gene: 5. Germline assignment: CDR1 MNHEY and CDR2 SVGAGI. CDR3 amino acids: CASSYSTGGVYEQYF. The CDR3 DNA reads TGTGCCAGCAGTTACTCGACGGGGGGAGTCTACGAGCAGTACTTC.

This chain uses TRBV5-1 with TRBJ2-7; D is possibly TRBD2 (6 bases). V lost 1 base, J lost 2 bases, and 10 bases lay in between. From germline, CDR1 is SGHRS and CDR2 YFSETQ. The CDR3 sequence is 14 residues long. In nucleotides, the CDR3 is TGCGCCAGCAGCTTGAGTCGGGGGACCTACGAGCAGTACTTC. Translation: CASSLSRGTYEQYF.

This rearrangement joins TRBV6-1 to TRBJ2-7, with 10 positions matching TRBD1. The germline V gene encodes CDR1 MNHNS and CDR2 SASEGT. With 4 bases clipped from V and 2 bases from J, the junction kept 8 bases outside the gene matches. The CDR3 has 16 residues. For the CDR3, the DNA is TGTGCCAGCAGTGGCCCGCGGGACAGGGGACCCTACGAGCAGTACTTC. Translated, it gives CASSGPRDRGPYEQYF.

The genes are TRBV6-6 and TRBJ2-2, with 8 bases lining up with TRBD1. This CDR3 is 15 amino acids long. The germline V gene encodes CDR1 MNHNY and CDR2 SVGAGI (reference sequence). V gave up 7 bases and J gave up 3 bases; unmatched junction bases: 7. Here the CDR3 reads CASTTGQGYTGELFF. CDR3 bases: TGTGCCAGCACCACCGGACAGGGCTACACCGGGGAGCTGTTTTTT.

The rearrangement links TRBV2 to TRBJ2-1; 7 bases line up with TRBD2. This CDR3 contains 15 residues. Germline values: CDR1 SNHLY, CDR2 FYNNEI. V shed 7 bases, J shed 2 bases, and the junction held 8 bases outside the gene matches. CDR3 in DNA: TGTGCCAGCACCGACACTAGCGCGACCTACAATGAGCAGTTCTTC. Protein: CASTDTSATYNEQFF.

This chain links TRBV18 with TRBJ2-5; no definite D call. The germline gives CDR1 KGHSH, CDR2 LQKENI. The CDR3 totals 16 residues. V lost 3 bases and J lost 2, with 16 bases in between. CDR3 sequence (DNA): TGTGCCAGCTCACCTCTAGGCCAGTCCATTCAAGAGACCCAGTACTTC. Its protein is CASSPLGQSIQETQYF.